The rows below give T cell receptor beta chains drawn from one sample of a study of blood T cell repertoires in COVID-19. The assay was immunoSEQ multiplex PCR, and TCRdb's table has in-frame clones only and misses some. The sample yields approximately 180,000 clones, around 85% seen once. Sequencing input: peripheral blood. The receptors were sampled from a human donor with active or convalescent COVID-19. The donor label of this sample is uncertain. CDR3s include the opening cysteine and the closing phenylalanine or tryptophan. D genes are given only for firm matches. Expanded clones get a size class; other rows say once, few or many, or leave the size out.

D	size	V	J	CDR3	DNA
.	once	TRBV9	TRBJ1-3	CASQTESSGNTIYF	TGTGCCAGCCAGACGGAGAGCTCTGGAAACACCATATATTTT
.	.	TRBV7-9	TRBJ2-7	CATRQPPSYEQYF	TGTGCCACCAGACAGCCTCCCTCCTACGAGCAGTACTTC
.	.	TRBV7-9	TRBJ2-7	CASSFPPGTYEQYF	TGTGCCAGCAGCTTTCCCCCAGGGACCTACGAGCAGTACTTC
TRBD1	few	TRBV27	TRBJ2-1	CASSLGTTGARNEQFF	TGTGCCAGCAGTTTAGGGACGACAGGGGCTAGGAATGAGCAGTTCTTC
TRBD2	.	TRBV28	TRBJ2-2	CASRGGGRTGELFF	TGTGCCAGTCGCGGCGGGGGTCGCACCGGGGAGCTGTTTTTT
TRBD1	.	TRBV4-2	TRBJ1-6	CASSQGRGQGLGSPLHF	TGTGCCAGCAGCCAAGGACGGGGACAGGGGTTAGGGTCACCCCTCCACTTT
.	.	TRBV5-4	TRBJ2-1	CASSFGTGRWNEQFF	TGTGCCAGCAGCTTCGGGACTGGACGATGGAATGAGCAGTTCTTC
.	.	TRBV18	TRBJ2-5	CASSPPTRRETQYF	TGTGCCAGCTCACCCCCAACTAGACGGGAGACCCAGTACTTC
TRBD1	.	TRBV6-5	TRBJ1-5	CASSLRTGMQPQHF	TGTGCCAGCAGCCTCCGGACAGGGATGCAGCCCCAGCATTTT
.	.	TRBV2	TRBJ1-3	CATERGTGNTIYF	TGTGCCACCGAGCGGGGGACCGGAAACACCATATATTTT
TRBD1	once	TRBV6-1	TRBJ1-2	CASSDPFLKGAFDFYGYTF	TGTGCCAGCAGTGACCCCTTTCTAAAGGGGGCGTTCGATTTCTATGGCTACACCTTC
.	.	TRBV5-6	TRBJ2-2	CASSLGGSGTGELFF	TGTGCCAGCAGCTTGGGTGGGAGCGGAACCGGGGAGCTGTTTTTT
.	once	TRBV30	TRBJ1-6	CAWSAGGNNSPLHF	TGTGCCTGGAGTGCCGGCGGAAACAATTCACCCCTCCACTTT
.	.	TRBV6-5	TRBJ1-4	CASSSHGELNEKLFF	TGTGCCAGCAGTTCCCATGGGGAGCTTAATGAAAAACTGTTTTTT
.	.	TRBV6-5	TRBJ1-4	CASSQTVNNEKLFF	TGTGCCAGCAGCCAGACAGTTAATAATGAAAAACTGTTTTTT
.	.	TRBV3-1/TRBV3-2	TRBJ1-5	CASSQTGISNQPQHF	TGTGCCAGCAGCCAAACAGGGATTAGCAATCAGCCCCAGCATTTT
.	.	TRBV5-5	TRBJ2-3	CASSLGTGTDTQYF	TGTGCCAGCAGCTTGGGGACAGGCACAGATACGCAGTATTTT
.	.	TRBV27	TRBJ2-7	CASRGGPYEQYF	TGTGCCAGCCGAGGCGGGCCTTACGAGCAGTACTTC
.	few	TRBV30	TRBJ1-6	CACSGRVNSPLHF	TGTGCCTGCTCGGGCAGGGTTAATTCACCCCTCCACTTT
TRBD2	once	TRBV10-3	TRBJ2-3	CATGTSGSSTDTQYF	TGTGCCACCGGGACTAGCGGGAGTAGCACAGATACGCAGTATTTT
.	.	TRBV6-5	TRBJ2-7	CASSYSFGVQGEQYF	TGTGCCAGCAGTTACTCGTTTGGAGTTCAGGGCGAGCAGTACTTC
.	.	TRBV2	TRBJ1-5	CASKPGGYGNQPQHF	TGTGCCAGCAAACCGGGAGGGTACGGCAATCAGCCCCAGCATTTT
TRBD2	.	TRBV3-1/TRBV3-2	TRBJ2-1	CASSSHGLAGYNEQFF	TGTGCCAGCAGCTCACACGGACTAGCGGGGTACAATGAGCAGTTCTTC
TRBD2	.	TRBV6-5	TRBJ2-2	CASSLTGGTGELFF	TGTGCCAGCTCCTTAACGGGGGGAACCGGGGAGCTGTTTTTT
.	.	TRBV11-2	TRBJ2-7	CASSSREQYF	TGTGCCAGCAGCTCCCGGGAGCAGTACTTC
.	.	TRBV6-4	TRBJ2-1	CASSPSSYNEQFF	TGTGCCAGCAGTCCGAGCTCCTACAATGAGCAGTTCTTC
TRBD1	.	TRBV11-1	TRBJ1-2	CASSLVGTAGYGYTF	TGTGCCAGCAGCTTAGTAGGGACAGCGGGCTATGGCTACACCTTC
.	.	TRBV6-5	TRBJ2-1	CASLGGYSSYNEQFF	TGTGCCAGCCTTGGTGGGTACAGCTCCTACAATGAGCAGTTCTTC
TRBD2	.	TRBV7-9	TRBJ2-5	CASSLAGGRETQYF	TGTGCCAGCAGCTTAGCGGGGGGGAGAGAGACCCAGTACTTC
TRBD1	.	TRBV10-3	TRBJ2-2	CAISESMGQGKTGELFF	TGTGCCATCAGTGAGTCCATGGGACAGGGAAAGACTGGGGAGCTGTTTTTT
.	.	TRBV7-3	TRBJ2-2	CASSSYTGELFF	TGTGCCAGCAGCTCTTACACCGGGGAGCTGTTTTTT
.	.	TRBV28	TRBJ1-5	CASTTEPGFDQPQHF	TGTGCCAGCACCACCGAGCCAGGGTTCGATCAGCCCCAGCATTTT
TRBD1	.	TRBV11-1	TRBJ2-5	CASSWGQGEKETQYF	TGTGCCAGCAGCTGGGGACAGGGGGAGAAAGAGACCCAGTACTTC
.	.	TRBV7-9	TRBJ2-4	CASSALTQALNIQYF	TGTGCCAGCAGCGCCCTGACCCAGGCCCTAAACATTCAGTACTTC
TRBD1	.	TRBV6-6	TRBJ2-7	CASSPGTGLPYEQYF	TGTGCCAGCAGTCCCGGGACAGGCCTACCTTACGAGCAGTACTTC